This T cell receptor (beta chain) was captured by sequencing in a study of T-cell reconstitution after alpha-beta-depleted transplantation in children. Unique molecular identifiers were incorporated when the TCRbeta library was constructed. A single record per CDR3 protein comes from TCRdb applying MiXCR to the PCR reads. The repertoire consists of roughly 300,000 distinct CDR3 sequences, with 10% occurring once and the leading ten covering 2% to 3%. The V gene lost 0 bases and the J gene lost 8 bases, with 14 bases spanning the gap. The CDR3 contains 15 residues. The V gene's germline CDR1 is LGHNA and CDR2 YSLEER.

The sequence was collected from a human donor who donated a stem cell graft to a child with acute lymphoblastic leukemia. The sample here was PBMCs from the stem cell graft donor, taken from the stem cell graft. The genes are TRBV4-3 and TRBJ2-4; weak D call: TRBD2 (7 bases). CDR3 region: CASSQDGGGAYIQYF. In nucleotides, the CDR3 is TGCGCCAGCAGCCAAGATGGGGGGGGCGCCTACATTCAGTACTTC.